A selection of T cell receptor beta chains follows, all from one sample in a study of blood T cell repertoires in COVID-19. The protocol was immunoSEQ multiplex PCR, while the TCRdb copy is restricted to in-frame clones and leaves out a portion. In the table there are under 300,000 clones, approximately 84% of which are singletons. Source material: peripheral blood. These receptors all stem from a human donor with COVID-19, enrolled during active disease. The donor label of this sample is uncertain. Each CDR3 is given with its conserved first and last residue. The D gene is left open where the match is weak. The size field is filled for only some rows; it gives once, few, many or a size class.

TRBD2 | 17 | - | TRBJ2-7 | TRBV7-8 | TGTGCCAGCAGCACAGCTGGTGGACTAGCGGTTTCCTACGAGCAGTACTTC | CASSTAGGLAVSYEQYF
TRBD2 | 15 | - | TRBJ2-1 | TRBV5-1 | TGCGCCAGCAGCTTGGGTCTAGCGGGTAACAATGAGCAGTTCTTC | CASSLGLAGNNEQFF
TRBD1 | 16 | few | TRBJ1-2 | TRBV5-1 | TGCGCCAGCAGCTTGGCCCGGACAGGACCTAACTATGGCTACACCTTC | CASSLARTGPNYGYTF
TRBD1 | 17 | few | TRBJ2-1 | TRBV15 | TGTGCCACCAGCAGGGAAATACCGGGACAGGGGTACAATGAGCAGTTCTTC | CATSREIPGQGYNEQFF
- | 16 | - | TRBJ2-1 | TRBV28 | TGTGCCAGCAGTTTACCCGACTGGCTCCCCTACAATGAGCAGTTCTTC | CASSLPDWLPYNEQFF
TRBD2 | 17 | - | TRBJ2-6 | TRBV5-1 | TGCGCCAGCAGCGGGCCGGGAGGGACTTCTGGGGCCAACGTCCTGACTTTC | CASSGPGGTSGANVLTF
- | 12 | - | TRBJ1-1 | TRBV29-1 | TGCAGCGTTGAGGGGGGGGCCACTGAAGCTTTCTTT | CSVEGGATEAFF
TRBD2 | 14 | - | TRBJ2-2 | TRBV7-9 | TGTGCCAGCAGCCTTGGACTAGCAAGCGGGGAGCTGTTTTTT | CASSLGLASGELFF
- | 12 | - | TRBJ1-2 | TRBV28 | TGTGCCAGCAGTTTAGCGCGGTATGGCTACACCTTC | CASSLARYGYTF
- | 17 | - | TRBJ1-1 | TRBV15 | TGTGCCACCAGCAGAGATCTCGGCAGGGGAGTGAACACTGAAGCTTTCTTT | CATSRDLGRGVNTEAFF
TRBD2 | 14 | once | TRBJ2-5 | TRBV30 | TGTGCCTGGAGTGTCTCGACTAGCGGGGAGACCCAGTACTTC | CAWSVSTSGETQYF
- | 14 | - | TRBJ1-2 | TRBV14 | TGTGCCAGCAGCCAAGAGAGGGTAACCTATGGCTACACCTTC | CASSQERVTYGYTF
- | 13 | - | TRBJ2-5 | TRBV29-1 | TGCAGCGTTGTGCGCACGGGGGTAGAGACCCAGTACTTC | CSVVRTGVETQYF
- | 14 | - | TRBJ2-5 | TRBV27 | TGTGCCAGCAGTCCCCTTCTCGGGTGGGAGACCCAGTACTTC | CASSPLLGWETQYF
TRBD1 | 15 | - | TRBJ1-2 | TRBV6-5 | TGTGCCAGCAGCCCCACCGGACAGGGTCCAAGAGGCTACACCTTC | CASSPTGQGPRGYTF
TRBD2 | 15 | - | TRBJ2-3 | TRBV2 | TGTGCCAGCAGTGGACTAGCGGAAGGCACAGATACGCAGTATTTT | CASSGLAEGTDTQYF
- | 20 | - | TRBJ2-6 | TRBV3-1/TRBV3-2 | TGTGCCAGCAGCCAAGATCCGTCGCGACAGGCCCTCTACGGGGCCAACGTCCTGACTTTC | CASSQDPSRQALYGANVLTF
TRBD1 | 16 | - | TRBJ2-4 | TRBV27 | TGTGCCAGCAGTTTAACAGGGGATCTAGCCAAAAACATTCAGTACTTC | CASSLTGDLAKNIQYF
TRBD1 | 12 | - | TRBJ2-1 | TRBV19 | TGTGCCAGTAGCGACAGGGACAATGAGCAGTTCTTC | CASSDRDNEQFF
TRBD2 | 14 | - | TRBJ2-5 | TRBV9 | TGTGCCAGCGGACTAGCGGGAGGCGGAGAGACCCAGTACTTC | CASGLAGGGETQYF
TRBD2 | 14 | - | TRBJ2-5 | TRBV2 | TGTGCCAGCAGGACTAGCGGGGGGCAAGAGACCCAGTACTTC | CASRTSGGQETQYF
TRBD1 | 15 | - | TRBJ2-7 | TRBV3-1/TRBV3-2 | TGTGCCAGCAGCCTCAGACAGGGGGCGCCGGTTGAGCAGTACTTC | CASSLRQGAPVEQYF
- | 13 | - | TRBJ1-3 | TRBV2 | TGTGCCACCTCTCGGTCCTCTGGAAACACCATATATTTT | CATSRSSGNTIYF
TRBD1 | 16 | - | TRBJ1-6 | TRBV3-1/TRBV3-2 | TGTGCCAGCACCCAATCAGGGGGTGCCTATAATTCACCCCTCCACTTT | CASTQSGGAYNSPLHF
- | 14 | - | TRBJ1-1 | TRBV6-2/TRBV6-3 | TGTGCCAGCAGTTTGGACAGAGTCAACACTGAAGCTTTCTTT | CASSLDRVNTEAFF
TRBD1 | 14 | - | TRBJ2-6 | TRBV6-5 | TGTGCCAGCAGTCAGGGGGCTGGGGCCAACGTCCTGACTTTC | CASSQGAGANVLTF
- | 11 | many | TRBJ2-5 | TRBV28 | TGTGCCAGCAGTTTCGGGGAGACCCAGTACTTC | CASSFGETQYF
- | 14 | - | TRBJ1-3 | TRBV28 | TGTGCCAGCAGTTCACAGGGTCCTGGAAACACCATATATTTT | CASSSQGPGNTIYF
- | 14 | - | TRBJ1-1 | TRBV5-6 | TGTGCCAGCAGAGACGGACAGAGTTGGGCTGAAGCTTTCTTT | CASRDGQSWAEAFF
- | 13 | - | TRBJ2-6 | TRBV5-1 | TGCGCCAGCCGACAGCCTGGGGCCAACGTCCTGACTTTC | CASRQPGANVLTF
TRBD1 | 16 | - | TRBJ1-6 | TRBV3-1/TRBV3-2 | TGTGCCAGCAGCCAGGACAGGGTGTCGTATAATTCACCCCTCCACTTT | CASSQDRVSYNSPLHF
- | 14 | - | TRBJ1-1 | TRBV5-1 | TGCGCCAGCAGTTCTCTGATTGAGGGCACTGAAGCTTTCTTT | CASSSLIEGTEAFF
- | 14 | - | TRBJ2-2 | TRBV3-1/TRBV3-2 | TGTGCCAGCAGCCAAGGTCGTAGCGCCGGGGAGCTGTTTTTT | CASSQGRSAGELFF
TRBD2 | 15 | - | TRBJ2-1 | TRBV27 | TGTGCCAGCAGTCGGACTAGCGGCGCGTACAATGAGCAGTTCTTC | CASSRTSGAYNEQFF
TRBD1 | 16 | few | TRBJ1-6 | TRBV28 | TGTGCCAGCAGTTTAGCCCGACAGGGGGCGAATTCACCCCTCCACTTT | CASSLARQGANSPLHF
- | 15 | - | TRBJ1-3 | TRBV19 | TGTGCCAGTAGCGGACAGACTCTAGCCGGAAACACCATATATTTT | CASSGQTLAGNTIYF
TRBD1 | 14 | - | TRBJ1-1 | TRBV29-1 | TGCAGCGTTCCGGACAGGGGGCGGTTCGCTGAAGCTTTCTTT | CSVPDRGRFAEAFF
TRBD2 | 14 | once | TRBJ2-7 | TRBV4-3 | TGCGCCAGCAGCCCGGGACTAGCGGCCGGCGAGCAGTACTTC | CASSPGLAAGEQYF
- | 15 | - | TRBJ2-1 | TRBV27 | TGTGCCAGCAGTCCCGAGGCCAGCTCCTACAATGAGCAGTTCTTC | CASSPEASSYNEQFF
- | 15 | - | TRBJ2-3 | TRBV6-4 | TGTGCCAGCAGTGACTCGAAAGCTAGCACAGATACGCAGTATTTT | CASSDSKASTDTQYF
- | 17 | - | TRBJ1-6 | TRBV7-9 | TGTGCCAGCAGCTTAGCGGGATCTTGGCAGGGTGAATCACCCCTCCACTTT | CASSLAGSWQGESPLHF
TRBD1 | 17 | few | TRBJ1-1 | TRBV27 | TGTGCCAGCAGTCCGCCTAAATCCACAGGGGGAAACACTGAAGCTTTCTTT | CASSPPKSTGGNTEAFF
TRBD2 | 16 | - | TRBJ2-3 | TRBV19 | TGTGCCAGTAGTGTCTTAGCGGGAGGCTGGACAGATACGCAGTATTTT | CASSVLAGGWTDTQYF
TRBD2 | 14 | - | TRBJ2-7 | TRBV3-1/TRBV3-2 | TGTGCCAGCAGCGAACGGGAGGTGGCGTACGAGCAGTACTTC | CASSEREVAYEQYF
- | 13 | - | TRBJ1-4 | TRBV19 | TGTGCCAGTATGGGACTTGCTAATGAAAAACTGTTTTTT | CASMGLANEKLFF
- | 16 | - | TRBJ2-7 | TRBV25-1 | TGTGCCAGCAGTGGGACCCGGACAGATATTAAGGGCGAGCAGTACTTC | CASSGTRTDIKGEQYF
TRBD2 | 13 | - | TRBJ2-7 | TRBV10-3 | TGTGCCATCGATGGACTAGCGGGAGGGGAGCAGTACTTC | CAIDGLAGGEQYF
- | 14 | - | TRBJ1-1 | TRBV6-5 | TGTGCCAGCAGTTACGATCGGGGAATCTCTGAAGCTTTCTTT | CASSYDRGISEAFF
TRBD1 | 14 | - | TRBJ1-2 | TRBV19 | TGTGCCAGTACCGTGGGACAGGGAAGTTACGGCTACACCTTC | CASTVGQGSYGYTF
- | 15 | once | TRBJ2-2 | TRBV2 | TGTGCCAGCAGCCCAACAGGGTCCGACACCGGGGAGCTGTTTTTT | CASSPTGSDTGELFF
- | 15 | - | TRBJ2-7 | TRBV7-8 | TGTGCCAGCAGCCCCAGGACTGAGCTCTCCTACGAGCAGTACTTC | CASSPRTELSYEQYF
TRBD2 | 18 | - | TRBJ2-3 | TRBV4-1 | TGCGCCAGCAGCCAAGAGGGGACTAGCGGGACTAGCACAGATACGCAGTATTTT | CASSQEGTSGTSTDTQYF
- | 15 | - | TRBJ1-2 | TRBV7-3 | TGTGCCAGCAGCTCCGGCGGGGGACCCGACTATGGCTACACCTTC | CASSSGGGPDYGYTF
- | 14 | - | TRBJ1-2 | TRBV30 | TGTGCCTCATACAGGGAGGGGTCTAACTATGGCTACACCTTC | CASYREGSNYGYTF
- | 16 | - | TRBJ1-4 | TRBV5-1 | TGCGCCAGCAGCTTGGCCGGAGCACCAACTAATGAAAAACTGTTTTTT | CASSLAGAPTNEKLFF
TRBD2 | 13 | - | TRBJ2-1 | TRBV7-7 | TGTGCTAGCAGCTTAGAGCGGGATAATGAGCAGTTCTTC | CASSLERDNEQFF